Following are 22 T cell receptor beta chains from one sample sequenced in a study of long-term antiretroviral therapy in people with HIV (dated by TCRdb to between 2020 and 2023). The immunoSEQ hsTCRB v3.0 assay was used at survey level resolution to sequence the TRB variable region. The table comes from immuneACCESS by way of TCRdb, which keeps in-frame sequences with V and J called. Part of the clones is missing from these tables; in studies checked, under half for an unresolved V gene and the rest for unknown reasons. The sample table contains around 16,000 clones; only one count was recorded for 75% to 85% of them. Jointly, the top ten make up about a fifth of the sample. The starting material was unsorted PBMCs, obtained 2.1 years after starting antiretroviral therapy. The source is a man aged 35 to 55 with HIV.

CDR3 coding DNA: TGTGCCAGCACAAGCTCGGGACAGGGTAGCACAGATACGCAGTATTTT. It translates to CASTSSGQGSTDTQYF. This sequence joins TRBV2 and TRBJ2-3; 9 bases are shared with TRBD1. Germline CDR1 and CDR2: SNHLY and FYNNEI. CDR3 length: 16 amino acids. V shed 7 bases and J 0 bases; nucleotides not matched to a gene: 8.

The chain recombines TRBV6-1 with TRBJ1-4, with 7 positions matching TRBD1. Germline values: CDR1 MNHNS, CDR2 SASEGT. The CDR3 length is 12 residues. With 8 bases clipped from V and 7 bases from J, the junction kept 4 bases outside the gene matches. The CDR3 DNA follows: TGTGCCAGCCGGGACAGCTTTGAAAAACTGTTTTTT. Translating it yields CASRDSFEKLFF.

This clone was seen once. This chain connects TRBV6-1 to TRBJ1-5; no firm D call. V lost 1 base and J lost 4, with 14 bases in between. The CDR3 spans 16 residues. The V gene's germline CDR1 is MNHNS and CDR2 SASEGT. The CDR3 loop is CASSEGIGLLNQPQHF. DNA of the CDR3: TGTGCCAGCAGTGAAGGAATAGGGCTCCTAAATCAGCCCCAGCATTTT.

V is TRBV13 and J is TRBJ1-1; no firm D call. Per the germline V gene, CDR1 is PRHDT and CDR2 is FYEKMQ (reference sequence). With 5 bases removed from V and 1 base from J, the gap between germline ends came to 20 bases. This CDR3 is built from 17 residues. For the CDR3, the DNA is TGTGCCAGCAGCGCAACCGACTCAGCTCCAGAGAACACTGAAGCTTTCTTT. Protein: CASSATDSAPENTEAFF.

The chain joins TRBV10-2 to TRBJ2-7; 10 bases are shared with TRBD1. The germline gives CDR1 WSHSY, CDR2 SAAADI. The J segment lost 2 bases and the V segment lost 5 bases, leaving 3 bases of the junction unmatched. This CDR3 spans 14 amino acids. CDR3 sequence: CASSSGTGAYEQYF. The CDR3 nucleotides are TGCGCCAGCAGTTCCGGGACAGGGGCCTACGAGCAGTACTTC.

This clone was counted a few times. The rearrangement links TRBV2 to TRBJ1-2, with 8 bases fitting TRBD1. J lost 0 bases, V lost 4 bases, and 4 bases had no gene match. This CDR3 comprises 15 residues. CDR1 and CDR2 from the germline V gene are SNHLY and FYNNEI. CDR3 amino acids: CASSATGAANYGYTF. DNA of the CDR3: TGTGCCAGCAGTGCGACAGGGGCGGCTAACTATGGCTACACCTTC.

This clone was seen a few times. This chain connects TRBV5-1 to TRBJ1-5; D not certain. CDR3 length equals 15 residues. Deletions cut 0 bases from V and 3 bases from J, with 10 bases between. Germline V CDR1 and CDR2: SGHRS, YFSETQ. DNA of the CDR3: TGCGCCAGCAGCTTGGGAGGACTGAACAATCAGCCCCAGCATTTT. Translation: CASSLGGLNNQPQHF.

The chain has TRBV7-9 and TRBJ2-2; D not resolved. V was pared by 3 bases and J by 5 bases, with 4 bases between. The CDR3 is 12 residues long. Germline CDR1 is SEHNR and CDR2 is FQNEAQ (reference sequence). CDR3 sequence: CASSFETGELFF. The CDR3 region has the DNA TGTGCCAGCAGCTTCGAGACCGGGGAGCTGTTTTTT.

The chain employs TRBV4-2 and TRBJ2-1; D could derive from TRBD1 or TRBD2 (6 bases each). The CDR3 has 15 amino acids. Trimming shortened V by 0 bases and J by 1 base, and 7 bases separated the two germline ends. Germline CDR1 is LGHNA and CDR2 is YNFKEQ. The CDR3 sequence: CASSQEGGSYNEQFF. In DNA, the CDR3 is TGTGCCAGCAGCCAAGAAGGGGGGTCCTACAATGAGCAGTTCTTC.

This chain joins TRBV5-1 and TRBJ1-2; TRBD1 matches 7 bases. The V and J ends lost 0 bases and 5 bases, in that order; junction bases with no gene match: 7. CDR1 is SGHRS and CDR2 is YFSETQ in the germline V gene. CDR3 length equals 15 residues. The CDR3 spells CASSLGGQPSYGYTF. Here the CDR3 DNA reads TGCGCCAGCAGCTTGGGGGGACAGCCTTCTTATGGCTACACCTTC. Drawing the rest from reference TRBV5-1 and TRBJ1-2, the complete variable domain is KAGVTQTPRYLIKTRGQQVTLSCSPISGHRSVSWYQQTPGQGLQFLFEYFSETQRNKGNFPGRFSGRQFSNSRSEMNVSTLELGDSALYLCASSLGGQPSYGYTFGSGTRLTVV.

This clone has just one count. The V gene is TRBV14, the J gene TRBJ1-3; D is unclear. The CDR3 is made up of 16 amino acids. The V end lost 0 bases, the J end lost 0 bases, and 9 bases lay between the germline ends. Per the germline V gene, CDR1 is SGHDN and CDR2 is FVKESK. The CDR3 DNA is TGTGCCAGCAGCCAAGATCGAGGCAGCTCTGGAAACACCATATATTTT. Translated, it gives CASSQDRGSSGNTIYF.

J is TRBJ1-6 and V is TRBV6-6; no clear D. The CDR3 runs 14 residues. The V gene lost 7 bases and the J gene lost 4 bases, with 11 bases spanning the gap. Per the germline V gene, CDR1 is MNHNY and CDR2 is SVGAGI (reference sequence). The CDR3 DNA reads TGTGCCAGCATCATAAGCGCATATAATTCACCCCTCCACTTT. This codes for CASIISAYNSPLHF.

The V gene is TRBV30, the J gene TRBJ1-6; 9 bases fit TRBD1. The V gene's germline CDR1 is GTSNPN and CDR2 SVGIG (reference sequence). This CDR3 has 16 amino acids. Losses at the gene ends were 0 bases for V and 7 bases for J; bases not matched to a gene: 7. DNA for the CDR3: TGTGCCTGGAGTGTACATGGGACAGGGCCAAATTCACCCCTCCACTTT. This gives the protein CAWSVHGTGPNSPLHF.

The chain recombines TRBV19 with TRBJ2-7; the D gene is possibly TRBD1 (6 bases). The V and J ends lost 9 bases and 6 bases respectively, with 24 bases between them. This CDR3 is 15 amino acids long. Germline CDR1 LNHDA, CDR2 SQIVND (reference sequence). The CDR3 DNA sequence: TGTGCCAGCAGCCCTGGGACACCCTGGCGGGTCGAGCAGTACTTC. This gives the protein CASSPGTPWRVEQYF.

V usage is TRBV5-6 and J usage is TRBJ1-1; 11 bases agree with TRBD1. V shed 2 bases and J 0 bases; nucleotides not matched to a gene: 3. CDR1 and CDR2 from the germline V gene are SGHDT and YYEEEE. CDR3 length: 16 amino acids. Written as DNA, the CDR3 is TGTGCCAGCAGCTTAGCGGACAGGGGGCTGAACACTGAAGCTTTCTTT. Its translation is CASSLADRGLNTEAFF.

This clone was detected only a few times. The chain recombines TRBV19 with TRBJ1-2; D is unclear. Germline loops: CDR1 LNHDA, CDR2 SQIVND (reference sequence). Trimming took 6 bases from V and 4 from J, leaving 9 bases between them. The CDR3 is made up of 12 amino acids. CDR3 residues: CASRGGFYGYTF. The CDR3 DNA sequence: TGTGCCAGTAGGGGCGGATTCTATGGCTACACCTTC.

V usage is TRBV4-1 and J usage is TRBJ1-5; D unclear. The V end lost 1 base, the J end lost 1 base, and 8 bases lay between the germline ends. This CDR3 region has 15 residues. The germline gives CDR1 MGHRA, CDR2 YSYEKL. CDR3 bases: TGCGCCAGCAGCCAAGGGGCGGGGAGCAATCAGCCCCAGCATTTT. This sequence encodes CASSQGAGSNQPQHF.

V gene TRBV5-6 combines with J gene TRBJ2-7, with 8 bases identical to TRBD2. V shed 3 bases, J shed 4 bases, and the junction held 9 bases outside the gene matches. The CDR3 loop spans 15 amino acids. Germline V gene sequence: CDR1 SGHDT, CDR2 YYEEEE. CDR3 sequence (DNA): TGTGCCAGCAGCTCCCCCCGGGGGGGTGAATACGAGCAGTACTTC. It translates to CASSSPRGGEYEQYF.

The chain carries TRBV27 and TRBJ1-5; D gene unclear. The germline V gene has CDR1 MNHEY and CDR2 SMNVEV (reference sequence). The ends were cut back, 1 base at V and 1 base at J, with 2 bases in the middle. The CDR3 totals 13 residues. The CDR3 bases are TGTGCCAGCAGTTTATGGAGCAATCAGCCCCAGCATTTT. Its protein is CASSLWSNQPQHF.

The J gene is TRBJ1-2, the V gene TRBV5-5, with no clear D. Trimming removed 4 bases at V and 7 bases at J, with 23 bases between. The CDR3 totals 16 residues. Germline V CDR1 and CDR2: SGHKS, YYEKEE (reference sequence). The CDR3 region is CASSLQDGLVSGGYTF. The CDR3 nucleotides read TGTGCCAGCAGCCTCCAGGACGGGCTGGTTTCGGGTGGCTACACCTTC.

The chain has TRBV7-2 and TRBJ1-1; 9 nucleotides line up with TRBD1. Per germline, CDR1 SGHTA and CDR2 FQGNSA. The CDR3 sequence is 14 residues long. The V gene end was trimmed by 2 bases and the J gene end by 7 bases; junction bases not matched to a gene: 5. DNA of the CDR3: TGTGCCAGCAGCTTAAACAGGGGGCATGGTGAAGCTTTCTTT. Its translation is CASSLNRGHGEAFF.

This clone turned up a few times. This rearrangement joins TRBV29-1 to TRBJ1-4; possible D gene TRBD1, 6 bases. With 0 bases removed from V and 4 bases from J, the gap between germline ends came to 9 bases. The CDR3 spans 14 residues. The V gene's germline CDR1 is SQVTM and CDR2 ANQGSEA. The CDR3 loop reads CSVEDRGLNEKLFF. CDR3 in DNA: TGCAGCGTTGAAGACAGGGGTCTTAATGAAAAACTGTTTTTT.